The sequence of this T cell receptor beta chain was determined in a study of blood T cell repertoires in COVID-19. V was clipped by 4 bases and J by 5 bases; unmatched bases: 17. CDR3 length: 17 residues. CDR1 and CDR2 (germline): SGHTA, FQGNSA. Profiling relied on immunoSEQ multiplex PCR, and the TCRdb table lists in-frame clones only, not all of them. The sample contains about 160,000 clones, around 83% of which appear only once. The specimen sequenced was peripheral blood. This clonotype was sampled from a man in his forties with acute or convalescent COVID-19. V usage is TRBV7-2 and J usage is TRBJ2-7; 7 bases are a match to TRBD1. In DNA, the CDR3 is TGTGCCAGCAGCTCCACACCGTCATTGACAGGGATCAACGAGCAGTACTTC. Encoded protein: CASSSTPSLTGINEQYF.